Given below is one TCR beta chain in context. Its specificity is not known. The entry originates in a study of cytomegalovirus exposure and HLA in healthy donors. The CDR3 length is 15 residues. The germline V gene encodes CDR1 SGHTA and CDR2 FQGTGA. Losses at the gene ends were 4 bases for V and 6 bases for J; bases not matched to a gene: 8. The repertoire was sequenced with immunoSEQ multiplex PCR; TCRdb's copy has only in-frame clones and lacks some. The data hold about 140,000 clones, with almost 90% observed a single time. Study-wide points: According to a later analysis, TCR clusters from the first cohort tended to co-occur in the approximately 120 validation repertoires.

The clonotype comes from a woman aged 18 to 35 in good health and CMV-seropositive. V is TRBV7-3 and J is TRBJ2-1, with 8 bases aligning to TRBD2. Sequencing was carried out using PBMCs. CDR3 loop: CASSSEGTSVNEQFF. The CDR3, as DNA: TGTGCCAGCAGCTCCGAGGGGACTAGTGTCAATGAGCAGTTCTTC.